One sample yielded the 4 T cell receptor beta chains listed below, sequenced in a study of early stage breast cancer tumors (dated by TCRdb to the late 2010s). Library generation was performed with the immunoSEQ multiplex PCR assay. TCRdb stores this immuneACCESS table with in-frame sequences only. Part of the clones is absent; in the studies checked, under half of the shortfall reflects unresolved V genes, and no reason is known for the rest. This sample holds some 29,000 clones; around four fifths were observed only once. The leading ten clones occupy around 10% of the sample. The sequencing input was blood. These receptor sequences come from a person aged 45 to 60 with breast cancer.

The chain carries TRBV27 and TRBJ1-2; D unresolved. Trimming removed 2 bases at V and 2 bases at J, with 6 bases between. This CDR3 is built from 13 residues. Germline V gene lookup returns CDR1 MNHEY and CDR2 SMNVEV (reference sequence). The CDR3 loop is CASSLDGNYGYTF. The CDR3 DNA sequence: TGTGCCAGCAGTTTAGACGGGAACTATGGCTACACCTTC.

The chain recombines TRBV11-2 with TRBJ2-3; 11 bases are a match to TRBD2. The CDR3 is 18 amino acids. Looked up from germline, CDR1 is SGHAT and CDR2 is FQNNGV. The V and J ends lost 3 bases and 0 bases, in that order; junction bases with no gene match: 8. CDR3 in amino acids: CASSLLAGGKVSTDTQYF. The CDR3 region has the DNA TGTGCCAGCAGCTTGTTAGCGGGGGGGAAGGTTAGCACAGATACGCAGTATTTT.

This chain joins TRBV7-9 and TRBJ2-6, with D tentatively TRBD1 (5 bases). There are 14 residues in the CDR3. V dropped 10 bases and J dropped 4 bases, with 14 bases sitting between them. Germline assignment: CDR1 SEHNR and CDR2 FQNEAQ (reference sequence). CDR3 nucleotide sequence: TGTGCCACCGTTAGGGGCTCAGGGGCCAACGTCCTGACTTTC. Protein: CATVRGSGANVLTF. Combining the CDR3 with reference TRBV7-9 and TRBJ2-6 gives the whole variable domain DTGVSQNPRHKITKRGQNVTFRCDPISEHNRLYWYRQTLGQGPEFLTYFQNEAQLEKSRLLSDRFSAERPKGSFSTLEIQRTEQGDSAMYLCATVRGSGANVLTFGAGSRLTVL.

This chain links TRBV14 with TRBJ1-5; no clear D gene. Germline assignment: CDR1 SGHDN and CDR2 FVKESK. The CDR3 sequence is 12 residues long. Trimming removed 3 bases from V and 9 bases from J, with 9 bases in between. The CDR3 nucleotides read TGTGCCAGCAGCCAGACGGGGTGGCCCCAGCATTTT. The encoded protein is CASSQTGWPQHF.